These 26 T cell receptor beta chains share one sample of origin, sequenced in a study of CD8+ T cells in alopecia areata. Described treatment: oral pan-JAK inhibitor, 5-10 mg twice daily. cDNA prepared by RNA extraction and subsequent reverse transcription served as the template for sequencing. TCRdb keeps only in-frame clones here, not all; method: immunoSEQ multiplex PCR. The sample lists roughly 140,000 clones, 82% occurring once. Here the sequenced sample was CD8+ T cells sorted from blood, taken at week 4, from a patient treated with tofacitinib. The source of these receptors is a human donor with alopecia areata.

The chain combines TRBV5-1 with TRBJ1-1; D is perhaps TRBD1 (6 bases). This CDR3 region has 15 residues. Looked up from germline, CDR1 is SGHRS and CDR2 is YFSETQ. V lost 4 bases and J lost 0, with 13 bases in between. The CDR3 sequence is CASSEPQGMNTEAFF. CDR3 DNA: TGCGCCAGCAGCGAACCTCAGGGGATGAACACTGAAGCTTTCTTT. Full variable domain (remainder filled in from reference TRBV5-1 and TRBJ1-1): KAGVTQTPRYLIKTRGQQVTLSCSPISGHRSVSWYQQTPGQGLQFLFEYFSETQRNKGNFPGRFSGRQFSNSRSEMNVSTLELGDSALYLCASSEPQGMNTEAFFGQGTRLTVV.

This clone showed up just once. This CDR3 reads CASSANYNEQFF. CDR3 coding DNA: TGTGCCAGCAGCGCCAATTACAATGAGCAGTTCTTC. V usage is TRBV7-6 and J usage is TRBJ2-1; unclear D gene. There are 12 residues in the CDR3. V was shortened by 5 bases and J by 4 bases, with 6 bases between the two germline ends. Germline V gene data show CDR1 as SGHVS and CDR2 as FNYEAQ.

The V call is TRBV4-3, the J call TRBJ2-7; weak D call: TRBD2 (5 bases). The germline V gene has CDR1 LGHNA and CDR2 YSLEER. Trimming removed 2 bases from V and 2 bases from J, with 7 bases in between. The CDR3 is 13 residues long. The CDR3 DNA sequence: TGCGCCAGCAGCCAACTCGGGACCTACGAGCAGTACTTC. As protein: CASSQLGTYEQYF.

V gene TRBV5-6 combines with J gene TRBJ2-7; 8 bases agree with TRBD2. CDR1 and CDR2 from the germline V gene are SGHDT and YYEEEE. V shed 2 bases, J shed 7 bases, and the junction held 2 bases outside the gene matches. The CDR3 is 12 residues long. CDR3 loop: CASSLGGGEQYF. The CDR3 DNA follows: TGTGCCAGCAGCTTAGGCGGGGGGGAGCAGTACTTC.

J is TRBJ2-3 and V is TRBV11-2, with 8 bases lining up with TRBD2. Germline V gene data show CDR1 as SGHAT and CDR2 as FQNNGV. The CDR3 sequence is 17 residues long. J gave up 2 bases and V 5 bases, and 12 bases lay outside the gene matches. In nucleotides, the CDR3 is TGTGCCAGCAGCCCTGGGGATAGCGGGGCCAACACAGATACGCAGTATTTT. Amino acid sequence: CASSPGDSGANTDTQYF.

This clone showed up just a few times. The chain is built from TRBV27 and TRBJ1-2; the D gene is possibly TRBD1 (6 bases). CDR1 and CDR2 from the germline V gene are MNHEY and SMNVEV (reference sequence). The CDR3 extends over 14 amino acids. With 6 bases removed from V and 2 bases from J, the gap between germline ends came to 13 bases. In DNA, the CDR3 is TGTGCCAGCAGCCTCCGGGACACGAACTATGGCTACACCTTC. This sequence encodes CASSLRDTNYGYTF.

The chain links TRBV23-1 to TRBJ2-7; 9 positions match TRBD1. TRBV23-1 is noted as an ORF with a role that remains uncertain. V lost 1 base to trimming and J lost 3 bases; unmatched junction nucleotides: 16. The CDR3 is made up of 19 amino acids. The CDR3 coding sequence is TGCGCCAGCAGTCAATTTGAGCCAGTCCGGGACAGGGTAGACTACGAGCAGTACTTC. This translates into CASSQFEPVRDRVDYEQYF.

The genes are TRBV6-5 and TRBJ1-5, with 7 bases aligning to TRBD1. CDR3 length equals 15 residues. Germline-derived CDR1 and CDR2 are MNHEY and SVGAGI. J lost 4 bases, V lost 6 bases, and 9 bases had no gene match. CDR3 sequence: CASRRNRGWNQPQHF. The DNA of the CDR3 is TGTGCCAGCAGACGCAACAGGGGTTGGAATCAGCCCCAGCATTTT.

This clone was recorded a few times. The sample contains more than one DNA sequence encoding this CDR3. Written as DNA, the CDR3 is TGTGCCAGCAGCTTAGAGGGGGGCCAAGAGACCCAGTACTTC. Amino acid sequence: CASSLEGGQETQYF. V usage is TRBV7-9 and J usage is TRBJ2-5, with D possibly being TRBD1 or TRBD2 (6 bases each). The CDR3 extends over 14 amino acids. V shed 1 base and J shed 1 base, with 7 bases lying between them. CDR1 SEHNR and CDR2 FQNEAQ come from the germline V gene (reference sequence).

CDR3 sequence (DNA): TGTGCCAGCAGCGCGTCGGGACTAGCGGGGGAAGATACGCAGTATTTT. Translated, it gives CASSASGLAGEDTQYF. This rearrangement joins TRBV7-9 to TRBJ2-3, with TRBD2 matching over 14 bases. The germline gives CDR1 SEHNR, CDR2 FQNEAQ (reference sequence). The CDR3 sequence is 16 residues long. After removal of 5 bases from V and 5 bases from J, the junction contained 6 bases not matched to a gene. Full variable domain (rest looked up from reference TRBV7-9 and TRBJ2-3): DTGVSQNPRHKITKRGQNVTFRCDPISEHNRLYWYRQTLGQGPEFLTYFQNEAQLEKSRLLSDRFSAERPKGSFSTLEIQRTEQGDSAMYLCASSASGLAGEDTQYFGPGTRLTVL.

Note on this clone: Other DNA variants within this sample encode the same CDR3. The J gene is TRBJ2-7, the V gene TRBV5-4; D could derive from TRBD1 or TRBD2 (7 bases each). This CDR3 has 12 amino acids. V was shortened by 4 bases and J by 6 bases, with 11 bases between the two germline ends. Per germline, CDR1 SGHNT and CDR2 YYREEE (reference sequence). The CDR3 sequence: CASSPRGGEQYF. DNA for the CDR3: TGTGCCAGCAGCCCCAGGGGGGGCGAGCAGTACTTC.

The chain carries TRBV7-2 and TRBJ2-3, with 11 bases aligning to TRBD2. Trimming at V came to 5 bases and at J to 4 bases, leaving 11 bases not matched to a gene. Germline CDR1 reads SGHTA; CDR2 reads FQGNSA. There are 17 residues in the CDR3. In nucleotides, the CDR3 is TGTGCCAGCAGCCCGCCTATAGCGGGGGGGCGGTCAGATACGCAGTATTTT. Residues: CASSPPIAGGRSDTQYF.

This clone has only a few counts. The chain recombines TRBV6-1 with TRBJ2-1; the D is unclear. The germline gives CDR1 MNHNS, CDR2 SASEGT. This CDR3 comprises 13 residues. V was cut by 0 bases and J by 9 bases, with 9 bases left in between. CDR3 loop: CASSEARASEQFF. The DNA for the CDR3 is TGTGCCAGCAGTGAAGCTAGGGCAAGTGAGCAGTTCTTC.

V gene TRBV7-9 combines with J gene TRBJ1-2; no reliable D call. This CDR3 has 11 amino acids. The ends were cut back, 5 bases at V and 4 bases at J, with 5 bases in the middle. Germline V gene lookup returns CDR1 SEHNR and CDR2 FQNEAQ (reference sequence). Here the CDR3 reads CASSAVYGYTF. Here the CDR3 DNA reads TGTGCCAGCAGCGCGGTCTATGGCTACACCTTC.

The chain uses TRBV29-1 and TRBJ1-3; D is unclear. Trimming cost V 4 bases and J 0 bases, with 10 bases left between them. Germline CDR1 and CDR2: SQVTM and ANQGSEA. The CDR3 consists of 14 residues. As DNA, the CDR3 is TGCAGCGTTGTGGGCAGTAACTCTGGAAACACCATATATTTT. The encoded protein is CSVVGSNSGNTIYF.

V gene TRBV5-1 combines with J gene TRBJ2-3, with TRBD1 matching 7 bases. Trimming took 3 bases from V and 6 from J; bases not matched to a gene: 7. The CDR3 sequence is 14 residues long. Germline assignment: CDR1 SGHRS and CDR2 YFSETQ. The CDR3 nucleotides read TGCGCCAGCAGCTCCCGGACAGGTCGGGATACGCAGTATTTT. Residues: CASSSRTGRDTQYF. The full variable domain, its missing parts supplied by reference TRBV5-1 and TRBJ2-3, is KAGVTQTPRYLIKTRGQQVTLSCSPISGHRSVSWYQQTPGQGLQFLFEYFSETQRNKGNFPGRFSGRQFSNSRSEMNVSTLELGDSALYLCASSSRTGRDTQYFGPGTRLTVL.

The chain is built from TRBV7-9 and TRBJ2-7; 7 bases match TRBD1. From germline, CDR1 is SEHNR and CDR2 FQNEAQ (reference sequence). V was pared by 5 bases and J by 6 bases, with 4 bases of the junction left unmatched. This CDR3 contains 12 residues. CDR3 sequence (DNA): TGTGCCAGCAGCCGAGACAGGGCCGAGCAGTACTTC. Translating it yields CASSRDRAEQYF.

V and J are TRBV28 and TRBJ2-5, with D tentatively TRBD1 (5 bases). This CDR3 is 13 amino acids long. V gave up 2 bases and J gave up 2 bases, with 6 bases separating them. In germline, CDR1 is MDHEN, CDR2 SYDVKM. The CDR3 DNA follows: TGTGCCAGCAGTTTAAGGGGACAAGAGACCCAGTACTTC. Protein product: CASSLRGQETQYF.

The chain has TRBV29-1 and TRBJ2-2, with D unresolved. This CDR3 is 10 amino acids long. V lost 5 bases and J lost 6, with 4 bases in between. Looked up from germline, CDR1 is SQVTM and CDR2 is ANQGSEA. The CDR3 reads CSVWAGELFF. CDR3 DNA: TGCAGCGTTTGGGCCGGGGAGCTGTTTTTT.

CDR3 sequence reads: CASRELDRPHYGYTF. The CDR3 DNA follows: TGTGCCAGCAGGGAGCTTGACAGGCCTCACTATGGCTACACCTTC. The gene calls are TRBV6-5 and TRBJ1-2, with D possibly TRBD1 on 6 matching bases. V dropped 6 bases and J dropped 3 bases, with 17 bases sitting between them. Per germline, CDR1 MNHEY and CDR2 SVGAGI. This CDR3 is 15 amino acids long.

This clone turned up a few times. J is TRBJ1-4 and V is TRBV6-5; TRBD1 matches 10 bases. The V and J ends lost 6 bases and 3 bases, in that order; junction bases with no gene match: 4. This CDR3 is built from 15 residues. Germline V lookup: CDR1 MNHEY, CDR2 SVGAGI. The CDR3 sequence is CASSGTGAANEKLFF. The CDR3 coding sequence is TGTGCCAGCAGCGGGACAGGGGCGGCTAATGAAAAACTGTTTTTT.

The chain couples TRBV4-3 to TRBJ2-1; 9 bases map to TRBD1. Germline values: CDR1 LGHNA, CDR2 YSLEER. The V gene end was trimmed by 4 bases and the J gene end by 6 bases; junction bases not matched to a gene: 1. The CDR3 extends over 13 amino acids. The CDR3 is CASSPTGGNEQFF. CDR3 DNA: TGCGCCAGCAGCCCGACAGGGGGCAATGAGCAGTTCTTC.

V gene TRBV5-1 combines with J gene TRBJ2-7; no reliable D call. Trimming removed 0 bases from V and 3 bases from J, with 10 bases in between. This CDR3 has 14 amino acids. From germline, CDR1 is SGHRS and CDR2 YFSETQ. The chain's CDR3 is CASSLELADYEQYF. As DNA, the CDR3 is TGCGCCAGCAGCTTGGAACTGGCCGACTACGAGCAGTACTTC.

This clone has ten or more counts. CDR3 amino acids: CASSLGVDGAFF. CDR3 nucleotide sequence: TGTGCCAGCAGCTTGGGAGTGGACGGAGCTTTCTTT. This chain joins TRBV7-2 and TRBJ1-1; D remains unclear. The CDR3 has 12 amino acids. Germline CDR1 is SGHTA and CDR2 is FQGNSA. The ends were cut back, 3 bases at V and 10 bases at J, with 12 bases in the middle. The full variable domain, its missing parts supplied by reference TRBV7-2 and TRBJ1-1, is GAGVSQSPSNKVTEKGKDVELRCDPISGHTALYWYRQSLGQGLEFLIYFQGNSAPDKSGLPSDRFSAERTGGSVSTLTIQRTQQEDSAVYLCASSLGVDGAFFGQGTRLTVV.

In nucleotides, the CDR3 is TGCGCCAGCAGCTTCGCGGGGGGGAAGGAGACCCAGTACTTC. Protein product: CASSFAGGKETQYF. V and J are TRBV5-1 and TRBJ2-5; TRBD2 matches 9 bases. The CDR3 spans 14 residues. The trim removed 2 bases at V and 5 bases at J, leaving 4 bases unmatched. Germline V lookup: CDR1 SGHRS, CDR2 YFSETQ.

Written as DNA, the CDR3 is TGTGCCAGCAGCCTAGTACTAGCGGGGGGGCCGGAAAATGAGCAGTTCTTC. Residues: CASSLVLAGGPENEQFF. The chain employs TRBV7-2 and TRBJ2-1; TRBD2 agrees at 13 bases. The CDR3 consists of 17 residues. Per germline, CDR1 SGHTA and CDR2 FQGNSA. V was pared by 5 bases and J by 7 bases, with 11 bases of the junction left unmatched.